The rows below give T cell receptor beta chains drawn from one sample of a study of T cell responses to AZD1222 COVID-19 vaccine. The repertoire was sequenced with immunoSEQ multiplex PCR; TCRdb's copy has only in-frame clones and lacks some. The sample records some 100,000 clones, 85% to 90% being singletons. The specimen comprised peripheral blood, sampled on day 0 of AZD1222 vaccination. Source of these receptors: an adult in good health. The CDR3 runs from the conserved cysteine through the conserved F or W. The D gene is left open where the match is weak. Clone sizes are given selectively: once, few, many, or a class where the clone is expanded.

v_gene: TRBV7-9; j_gene: TRBJ2-1; abundance: -; d_gene: TRBD2; CDR3nt: TGTACCAGCAGCGTGGGGACTAGCGGGAGAGGTGTGGGCAATGAGCAGTTCTTC; CDR3aa: CTSSVGTSGRGVGNEQFF
v_gene: TRBV12-5; j_gene: TRBJ2-1; abundance: -; d_gene: -; CDR3nt: TGTGCTAGTGGTTTGGTAATCGGCAGGGAGAAGGGTGAGCAGTTCTTC; CDR3aa: CASGLVIGREKGEQFF
v_gene: TRBV5-4; j_gene: TRBJ2-1; abundance: -; d_gene: TRBD1; CDR3nt: TGTGCCAGCAGCCTAGACAGGGGATCCTACAATGAGCAGTTCTTC; CDR3aa: CASSLDRGSYNEQFF
v_gene: TRBV5-6; j_gene: TRBJ1-2; abundance: -; d_gene: -; CDR3nt: TGTGCCAGCAGCTTGTATTGGCACCCAAGGAGGGAGAATGGCTACACCTTC; CDR3aa: CASSLYWHPRRENGYTF
v_gene: TRBV5-1; j_gene: TRBJ1-2; abundance: once; d_gene: -; CDR3nt: TGCGCCAGCAGCTTGGCATCTGGGGCGTTAAACTATGGCTACACCTTC; CDR3aa: CASSLASGALNYGYTF
v_gene: TRBV28; j_gene: TRBJ2-1; abundance: -; d_gene: -; CDR3nt: TGTGCCAGCCCTAACGGGCATGAGCAGTTCTTC; CDR3aa: CASPNGHEQFF
v_gene: TRBV28; j_gene: TRBJ2-1; abundance: -; d_gene: -; CDR3nt: TGTGCCAGCAGTTCCCGGGGAGCGACCTACAATGAGCAGTTCTTC; CDR3aa: CASSSRGATYNEQFF
v_gene: TRBV11-2; j_gene: TRBJ1-1; abundance: -; d_gene: TRBD1; CDR3nt: TGTGCCAGCAGCTGGAGGACAGGGGTGGGCACTGAAGCTTTCTTT; CDR3aa: CASSWRTGVGTEAFF
v_gene: TRBV6-4; j_gene: TRBJ1-2; abundance: -; d_gene: -; CDR3nt: TGTGCCAGCAGTGAACAGGGCAGGGGCTACACCTTC; CDR3aa: CASSEQGRGYTF
v_gene: TRBV7-8; j_gene: TRBJ1-5; abundance: -; d_gene: -; CDR3nt: TGTGCCAGCAGCTTAGTGGATAGGGTAGATCAGCCCCAGCATTTT; CDR3aa: CASSLVDRVDQPQHF
v_gene: TRBV19; j_gene: TRBJ2-2; abundance: few; d_gene: TRBD2; CDR3nt: TGTGCCAGTAACGAGCGGGGGCCACAGGATGGCGGGGAGCTGTTTTTT; CDR3aa: CASNERGPQDGGELFF
v_gene: TRBV3-1/TRBV3-2; j_gene: TRBJ1-4; abundance: -; d_gene: TRBD1; CDR3nt: TGTGCCAGCAGCGGCGGGACAGGGGGCTTTGTGGAAAAACTGTTTTTT; CDR3aa: CASSGGTGGFVEKLFF
v_gene: TRBV19; j_gene: TRBJ2-1; abundance: -; d_gene: -; CDR3nt: TGTGCCAGTAGTATAGGAGCCGGGAACAATGAGCAGTTCTTC; CDR3aa: CASSIGAGNNEQFF
v_gene: TRBV7-9; j_gene: TRBJ2-7; abundance: -; d_gene: -; CDR3nt: TGTGCCAGCAGCTCAGGAATCTACGAGCAGTACTTC; CDR3aa: CASSSGIYEQYF
v_gene: TRBV29-1; j_gene: TRBJ1-2; abundance: -; d_gene: -; CDR3nt: TGCAGCGTAGGACGGGACACCTATAACTATGGCTACACCTTC; CDR3aa: CSVGRDTYNYGYTF
v_gene: TRBV5-1; j_gene: TRBJ1-1; abundance: -; d_gene: -; CDR3nt: TGCGCCAGCAGCTCACCCCGGACGCTGGGGGAGAGGGGCACTGAAGCTTTCTTT; CDR3aa: CASSSPRTLGERGTEAFF
v_gene: TRBV14; j_gene: TRBJ2-7; abundance: -; d_gene: -; CDR3nt: TGTGCCAGCAGCCAGTACGTTTTCGGGCTGTACGAGCAGTACTTC; CDR3aa: CASSQYVFGLYEQYF
v_gene: TRBV9; j_gene: TRBJ1-5; abundance: -; d_gene: -; CDR3nt: TGTGCCAGCAGCGTAGCGAGCAATCAGCCCCAGCATTTT; CDR3aa: CASSVASNQPQHF
v_gene: TRBV27; j_gene: TRBJ2-7; abundance: -; d_gene: -; CDR3nt: TGTGCCAGCAGTTTATTGCGTGGGTCGGTCGTGGCCGAGCAGTACTTC; CDR3aa: CASSLLRGSVVAEQYF
v_gene: TRBV19; j_gene: TRBJ1-2; abundance: -; d_gene: -; CDR3nt: TGTGCCAGTAGCACCCAAGGAGCAGGGGCTCTGGGGGGCTACACCTTC; CDR3aa: CASSTQGAGALGGYTF
v_gene: TRBV21-1; j_gene: TRBJ2-7; abundance: -; d_gene: -; CDR3nt: TGTGCCAGCAGCAAAAAGGTAGTAAGACAGAGCTCCTACGAGCAGTACTTC; CDR3aa: CASSKKVVRQSSYEQYF
v_gene: TRBV6-5; j_gene: TRBJ2-4; abundance: -; d_gene: -; CDR3nt: TGTGCCAGCAGTTACAAGGACATTCAGTACTTC; CDR3aa: CASSYKDIQYF
v_gene: TRBV5-1; j_gene: TRBJ2-7; abundance: -; d_gene: -; CDR3nt: TGCGCCAGCAGCTTGGGGGGTTTTATGGGGTCCTCGTACGAGCAGTACTTC; CDR3aa: CASSLGGFMGSSYEQYF
v_gene: TRBV19; j_gene: TRBJ1-5; abundance: -; d_gene: TRBD1; CDR3nt: TGTGCCAGTATTAAACAGGGGTCGGGGCAGCCCCAGCATTTT; CDR3aa: CASIKQGSGQPQHF